The following is a T cell receptor (beta chain) sequence with its context. Its antigen is still unknown. It has no much larger one-base neighbor in the sample; base qualities were not kept. These data belong to a study of CD8 T cells in ankylosing spondylitis (dated by TCRdb to the late 2010s). Looking at the study overall: The study profiled T cell receptor beta repertoires in healthy donors and ankylosing spondylitis patients to find disease-linked TCR variants. The whole study cohort included about a hundred healthy donors and 25 ankylosing spondylitis patients. Samples of peripheral blood were taken, and for ankylosing spondylitis patients, synovial fluid was collected as well.

The germline V gene sets CDR1 to SGDLS and CDR2 to YYNGEE. The CDR3 numbers 12 residues from cysteine through phenylalanine. Only the CDR3 portion is preserved as DNA: 36 bases, with reading frame beginning at the first base. The junction carries 11 bases between V and J, which are trimmed by 3 bases and 8 bases respectively. Overall results and qualifications from the work: In peripheral blood, the disease-linked clones were found at relatively low frequencies and had a CD8+ phenotype. Some motif variants had previously been reported in the synovial fluid and blood of reactive arthritis patients, which suggests shared mechanisms of disease initiation. A TCR beta motif of seven or eight highly homologous amino acid variants appeared characteristic of blood from ankylosing spondylitis patients. Significant enrichment of the disease-linked clones was reported in matched synovial fluid samples from ankylosing spondylitis patients.

The listed sequencing device is Illumina HiSeq 2500. Quantitative 5'-RACE with molecular barcodes was the method used to prepare the TCR beta libraries. On the study's bioinformatics: A new computational method based on a probabilistic model of VDJ rearrangement was used to identify disease-linked TCR variants. TCRdb trimmed public reads at Q25 via fastp, called clones via MiXCR and kept in-frame beta chains. Rows merge per CDR3 protein into single entries with the most common DNA and genes. It is TCRdb's table, rather than the study itself, that gives the V and J calls and clone size. The sample includes 300,000 to 400,000 distinct CDR3 sequences, with roughly 20% observed a single time. Around 12% of the sample rests with the top ten.

The clonotype originates from a male donor with ankylosing spondylitis or in good health (not recorded which). What was sequenced was blood, either unsorted or a sorted T cell fraction (not recorded which). The rearrangement combines TRBV9 with TRBJ1-2, with TRBD1 perhaps the D gene, on 6 matching bases. The encoded CDR3 is CASSASGVGYTF. The sequenced DNA is TGTGCCAGCAGCGCCTCAGGGGTAGGCTACACCTTC.